These 28 T cell receptor beta chains share one sample of origin, sequenced in a study of graft-versus-host responses after intestinal transplantation. Assay used: immunoSEQ multiplex PCR; TCRdb lists only in-frame clones, some missing. Of tens of thousands of clones in the sample, approximately 96% were seen once. Their recognized antigens are unknown. The source material was unstimulated CD8+ T cells sorted from spleen or lymph node cells, sampled before intestinal transplant. Receptors originate from a human donor who received an intestinal transplant.

J is TRBJ2-1 and V is TRBV10-3; TRBD2 matches 10 bases. The germline V gene has CDR1 ENHRY and CDR2 SYGVKD. J lost 5 bases, V lost 7 bases, and 11 bases had no gene match. The CDR3 runs to 16 residues. The CDR3 is CAIMGPSGSSNNEQFF. The CDR3 DNA follows: TGTGCCATCATGGGGCCTAGCGGGAGTTCGAACAATGAGCAGTTCTTC.

The chain employs TRBV10-2 and TRBJ2-1; 7 nucleotides align to TRBD2. Trimming took 7 bases from V and 0 from J; bases not matched to a gene: 3. The germline CDR1 and CDR2 sequences are WSHSY and SAAADI. This CDR3 is built from 14 residues. CDR3 in DNA: TGCGCCAGCATGGGAGGGTCCTCCTACAATGAGCAGTTCTTC. It encodes CASMGGSSYNEQFF.

V usage is TRBV11-2 and J usage is TRBJ2-7, with 7 nucleotides matching TRBD2. V lost 4 bases, J lost 6 bases, and 6 bases stayed unmatched. The germline gives CDR1 SGHAT, CDR2 FQNNGV. The CDR3 runs 13 residues. The CDR3 bases are TGTGCCAGCAGCTGGGGAGGGAGGGGCGAGCAGTACTTC. Protein: CASSWGGRGEQYF.

This clone was recorded once. Within the sample, other DNA sequences also encode this same CDR3. The chain couples TRBV2 to TRBJ2-5; D is ambiguous. The ends were cut back, 0 bases at V and 5 bases at J, with 1 base in the middle. This CDR3 has 11 amino acids. Germline V gives CDR1 SNHLY, CDR2 FYNNEI. CDR3 residues: CASSEAETQYF. CDR3 DNA: TGTGCCAGCAGTGAAGCGGAGACCCAGTACTTC.

The chain's CDR3 is CASSPGLAGAYEQYF. In DNA, the CDR3 is TGTGCCAGCAGTCCCGGACTAGCGGGAGCATACGAGCAGTACTTC. The chain combines TRBV27 with TRBJ2-7; TRBD2 aligns across 13 bases. The CDR3 covers 15 residues. V lost 5 bases and J lost 4; bases outside the gene matches: 5. CDR1 is MNHEY and CDR2 is SMNVEV in the germline V gene (reference sequence).

V usage is TRBV5-5 and J usage is TRBJ2-7; a possible D gene is TRBD1 (6 bases). V lost 1 base, J lost 4 bases, and 12 bases lay in between. In germline, CDR1 is SGHKS, CDR2 YYEKEE (reference sequence). This CDR3 is built from 14 residues. This CDR3 is CASSLSLDRYEQYF. The CDR3 DNA reads TGTGCCAGCAGCTTGTCCCTGGACAGATACGAGCAGTACTTC.

The chain is built from TRBV28 and TRBJ2-7; D uncertain. The CDR3 is 13 amino acids. Germline CDR1 is MDHEN and CDR2 is SYDVKM. V lost 2 bases, J lost 1 base, and 6 bases lay in between. The CDR3: CASSLIWSYEQYF. The CDR3 DNA sequence: TGTGCCAGCAGTTTAATCTGGTCCTACGAGCAGTACTTC.

The chain has TRBV28 and TRBJ2-5; D gene unclear. V lost 5 bases to trimming and J lost 1 base, with 11 bases between them. The CDR3 is 14 amino acids. The germline gives CDR1 MDHEN, CDR2 SYDVKM. The CDR3, as DNA: TGTGCCAGCAGTCCGGACGGACCCCAAGAGACCCAGTACTTC. Its translation: CASSPDGPQETQYF.

The J gene is TRBJ2-7, the V gene TRBV4-1; TRBD2 matches 8 bases. Germline CDR1 MGHRA, CDR2 YSYEKL. The junction had 11 bases not matched to a gene; V was cut back by 1 base and J by 3 bases. This CDR3 region has 17 residues. The CDR3 bases are TGCGCCAGCAGCCAAGGGCTAGCGGGCGAGATACGCTACGAGCAGTACTTC. Translation: CASSQGLAGEIRYEQYF.

This clone was recorded a few times. This rearrangement joins TRBV13 to TRBJ2-1; 10 nucleotides agree with TRBD2. J lost 4 bases, V lost 5 bases, and 8 bases had no gene match. The CDR3 has 16 residues. CDR1 PRHDT and CDR2 FYEKMQ come from the germline V gene (reference sequence). The CDR3: CASSQAELAGYNEQFF. The DNA for the CDR3 is TGTGCCAGCAGCCAGGCCGAACTAGCGGGATACAATGAGCAGTTCTTC.

The CDR3 DNA reads TGTGCCAGCAGCTTAGGGGAGCAGGGGGCGCCCGGCTACACCTTC. Protein: CASSLGEQGAPGYTF. The V gene is TRBV13, the J gene TRBJ1-2; 8 bases line up with TRBD1. V gave up 0 bases and J gave up 8 bases; unmatched junction bases: 8. The germline V gene has CDR1 PRHDT and CDR2 FYEKMQ (reference sequence). This CDR3 region has 15 residues.

Only one count was recorded for this clone. V usage is TRBV15 and J usage is TRBJ2-3; TRBD2 is a possible D gene (7 bases). The V end was cut by 1 base, the J end by 4 bases, with 9 bases between. Germline V gene sequence: CDR1 LNHNV, CDR2 YYDKDF (reference sequence). This CDR3 region has 14 residues. The CDR3 DNA reads as TGTGCCACCAGCAGAGTAGGGGGGGCAGATACGCAGTATTTT. As protein: CATSRVGGADTQYF. Complete variable domain (other parts from reference TRBV15 and TRBJ2-3): DAMVIQNPRYQVTQFGKPVTLSCSQTLNHNVMYWYQQKSSQAPKLLFHYYDKDFNNEADTPDNFQSRRPNTSFCFLDIRSPGLGDTAMYLCATSRVGGADTQYFGPGTRLTVL.

This rearrangement joins TRBV6-5 to TRBJ1-3; maybe TRBD1 (5 bases). CDR3 length equals 14 residues. Germline lookup yields CDR1 MNHEY and CDR2 SVGAGI. With 6 bases removed from V and 1 base from J, the gap between germline ends came to 10 bases. CDR3 bases: TGTGCCAGCAGCTCGGGGGGATCTGGAAACACCATATATTTT. This sequence encodes CASSSGGSGNTIYF.

The J gene is TRBJ2-1, the V gene TRBV19; 11 bases line up with TRBD2. V dropped 0 bases and J dropped 0; count of bases not matched to a gene: 4. The CDR3 extends over 18 amino acids. CDR1 and CDR2 (germline): LNHDA, SQIVND (reference sequence). The DNA for the CDR3 is TGTGCCAGTAGTATAGATGTAGCGGGAGGGTTCTCCTACAATGAGCAGTTCTTC. Its protein is CASSIDVAGGFSYNEQFF.

The chain carries TRBV4-1 and TRBJ2-4; the D is unclear. The CDR3 length is 16 residues. V lost 1 base and J lost 0, with 10 bases in between. The germline V gene has CDR1 MGHRA and CDR2 YSYEKL. The CDR3 coding sequence is TGCGCCAGCAGCCAAGTGACGGATCTAGCCAAAAACATTCAGTACTTC. It encodes CASSQVTDLAKNIQYF.

V gene TRBV6-6 combines with J gene TRBJ1-1; D is uncertain. V shed 0 bases and J shed 3 bases, with 8 bases lying between them. Germline V CDR1 and CDR2: MNHNY, SVGAGI (reference sequence). The CDR3 length is 14 residues. The CDR3 DNA reads TGTGCCAGCAGTTACTCGGGTCTGGACACTGAAGCTTTCTTT. It translates to CASSYSGLDTEAFF.

The chain has TRBV27 and TRBJ2-7; D gene unclear. Germline-derived CDR1 and CDR2 are MNHEY and SMNVEV (reference sequence). The CDR3 consists of 14 residues. Trimming removed 5 bases at V and 4 bases at J, with 15 bases between. CDR3 DNA sequence: TGTGCCAGCAGTCGGGCCTTACTTGGGTACGAGCAGTACTTC. Protein product: CASSRALLGYEQYF.

The chain carries TRBV2 and TRBJ2-1, with D unresolved. This CDR3 comprises 12 residues. Germline CDR1 is SNHLY and CDR2 is FYNNEI. Trimming shortened V by 3 bases and J by 6 bases, and 6 bases separated the two germline ends. Here the CDR3 DNA reads TGTGCCAGCAGTGATGGTCTCAATGAGCAGTTCTTC. Encoded protein: CASSDGLNEQFF.

The V call is TRBV5-1, the J call TRBJ2-6; tentatively, D is TRBD2 (5 bases). This CDR3 contains 18 residues. CDR1 and CDR2 from the germline V gene are SGHRS and YFSETQ. With 3 bases removed from V and 0 bases from J, the gap between germline ends came to 16 bases. DNA for the CDR3: TGCGCCAGCAGCTATTGGCGCGGACTGATCTCTGGGGCCAACGTCCTGACTTTC. Translated, it gives CASSYWRGLISGANVLTF.

The chain links TRBV6-5 to TRBJ2-1; D unresolved. Trimming removed 4 bases from V and 0 bases from J, with 13 bases in between. Germline loops: CDR1 MNHEY, CDR2 SVGAGI. The CDR3 extends over 16 amino acids. Written as DNA, the CDR3 is TGTGCCAGCAGTTCACCCGCTTCGAGCTCCTACAATGAGCAGTTCTTC. It is translated as CASSSPASSSYNEQFF.

V gene TRBV6-1 combines with J gene TRBJ2-7; TRBD2 is a possible D gene (6 bases). Trimming cost V 8 bases and J 2 bases, with 13 bases left between them. Per the germline V gene, CDR1 is MNHNS and CDR2 is SASEGT. CDR3 length equals 13 residues. DNA of the CDR3: TGTGCCAGCCTGAAGGACTATCCCTACGAGCAGTACTTC. Protein: CASLKDYPYEQYF.

J is TRBJ2-7 and V is TRBV27; TRBD2 agrees at 10 bases. V was pared by 3 bases and J by 2 bases, with 4 bases of the junction left unmatched. This CDR3 region has 15 residues. Germline V lookup: CDR1 MNHEY, CDR2 SMNVEV (reference sequence). CDR3 DNA: TGTGCCAGCAGTTTCCGACTAGCGGGTCCCTACGAGCAGTACTTC. As protein: CASSFRLAGPYEQYF.

The V call is TRBV7-2, the J call TRBJ2-7; D may be TRBD2 (5 bases). The CDR3 consists of 15 residues. The ends were cut back, 4 bases at V and 2 bases at J, with 15 bases in the middle. CDR1 and CDR2 (germline): SGHTA, FQGNSA. The CDR3 DNA is TGTGCCAGCAGCTCTCCAGTGAGGGCTCCCTACGAGCAGTACTTC. Residues: CASSSPVRAPYEQYF.

J is TRBJ1-1 and V is TRBV4-1; D remains unclear. The CDR3 extends over 14 amino acids. Trimming stripped 0 bases from V and 0 bases from J, with 5 bases between. CDR1 and CDR2 (germline): MGHRA, YSYEKL. The CDR3 is CASSQDGMNTEAFF. CDR3 coding DNA: TGCGCCAGCAGCCAAGATGGGATGAACACTGAAGCTTTCTTT.

The chain joins TRBV7-9 to TRBJ2-5; TRBD1 is a possible D gene (5 bases). The germline V and J ends were trimmed by 3 bases and 4 bases, with 12 bases remaining between them. This CDR3 is 14 amino acids long. Germline loops: CDR1 SEHNR, CDR2 FQNEAQ (reference sequence). Here the CDR3 reads CASSFPRQPETQYF. The CDR3 bases are TGTGCCAGCAGCTTTCCGAGACAGCCAGAGACCCAGTACTTC.

The DNA of the CDR3 is TGTGCCAGCAGCTCAGCAGGAAACACCATATATTTT. The encoded protein is CASSSAGNTIYF. This chain links TRBV5-4 with TRBJ1-3, with D unclear. The CDR3 length is 12 residues. The germline V and J ends were trimmed by 3 bases and 4 bases, with 5 bases remaining between them. Per the germline V gene, CDR1 is SGHNT and CDR2 is YYREEE (reference sequence).

This CDR3 reads CASSVTGGRASYEQYF. The CDR3 nucleotides are TGTGCCAGCAGCGTAACCGGCGGGAGGGCGTCCTACGAGCAGTACTTC. The chain couples TRBV7-9 to TRBJ2-7, with 9 bases lining up with TRBD2. V was clipped by 5 bases and J by 1 base; unmatched bases: 9. The CDR3 runs 16 residues. From germline, CDR1 is SEHNR and CDR2 FQNEAQ (reference sequence).

This chain connects TRBV2 to TRBJ2-5; 7 bases fit TRBD2. This CDR3 has 15 amino acids. V trimming: 7 bases; J trimming: 1 base; junction bases outside the gene matches: 9. CDR1 is SNHLY, CDR2 FYNNEI, per germline. CDR3 region: CASTWAGEFQETQYF. In DNA form, the CDR3 reads TGTGCCAGCACTTGGGCGGGAGAGTTCCAAGAGACCCAGTACTTC. Drawing the rest from reference TRBV2 and TRBJ2-5, the complete variable domain is EPEVTQTPSHQVTQMGQEVILRCVPISNHLYFYWYRQILGQKVEFLVSFYNNEISEKSEIFDDQFSVERPDGSNFTLKIRSTKLEDSAMYFCASTWAGEFQETQYFGPGTRLLVL.